The rows below give T cell receptor beta chains drawn from one sample of a study of blood T cell repertoires in COVID-19. Sequencing used immunoSEQ multiplex PCR; TCRdb keeps in-frame clones, though not all of them. The table has some 180,000 clones, more than 75% seen once; the top ten hold roughly 5.6%. Specimen: peripheral blood. The receptors here all came from a man between 35 and 55 years old with active or convalescent COVID-19. Both conserved end residues are part of each CDR3. The D gene is left open where the match is weak. Rows may omit the clone size; those that give it use once, few, many or a size class.

d_call,j_call,clone_size,v_call,cdr3_nt,cdr3_aa
.,TRBJ2-7,.,TRBV5-1,TGCGCCAGCAGCCCCGAGGGAGGTGGATACGAGCAGTACTTC,CASSPEGGGYEQYF
TRBD2,TRBJ2-3,.,TRBV27,TGTGCCAGCATTAGTTTAAGACGGACTAGCGGGATGGATACGCAGTATTTT,CASISLRRTSGMDTQYF
.,TRBJ1-4,.,TRBV2,TGTGCCAGCAGTGACGTCCGTAATGAAAAACTGTTTTTT,CASSDVRNEKLFF
TRBD1,TRBJ1-1,.,TRBV14,TGTGCCAGCAGCCTTTCCGGGACAGGGAGAACTGAAGCTTTCTTT,CASSLSGTGRTEAFF
.,TRBJ1-1,once,TRBV28,TGTGCCAGCAGGAGGGTGTCTGAAGCTTTCTTT,CASRRVSEAFF
TRBD1,TRBJ1-2,.,TRBV7-3,TGTGCCAGCAGCCCAGGGGGACAGGTCCCCTATGGCTACACCTTC,CASSPGGQVPYGYTF
.,TRBJ2-2,.,TRBV3-1/TRBV3-2,TGTGCCAGCAGCCAAGATTTACCAGCGGTGAACACCGGGGAGCTGTTTTTT,CASSQDLPAVNTGELFF
TRBD1,TRBJ2-7,.,TRBV5-1,TGCGCCAGCAGCCAGGTGGACAGGCCCACACAGCAGTACTTC,CASSQVDRPTQQYF
.,TRBJ1-1,.,TRBV18,TGTGCCAGCTCACCGGCGGGGCGAGGGACTGAAGCTTTCTTT,CASSPAGRGTEAFF
.,TRBJ2-1,.,TRBV9,TGTGCCAGCAGCGTAGCCCCTCCTTCGCGCGGGTCCTACAATGAGCAGTTCTTC,CASSVAPPSRGSYNEQFF
TRBD1,TRBJ2-7,.,TRBV7-9,TGTGCCAGCAGCTTAGCTTCCGGGACAGCGTACGAGCAGTACTTC,CASSLASGTAYEQYF
.,TRBJ2-1,.,TRBV11-3,TGTGCCAGCAGCCCGTCCCCCTCCTACAATGAGCAGTTCTTC,CASSPSPSYNEQFF